The entry that follows covers one TCR beta chain sequence. These data are taken from a study of CD8 T cells in Susac syndrome. RNA totalling about 0.5 to 1 ug underwent reverse transcription with random hexamers. immunoSEQ multiplex PCR amplified TCR beta CDR3 across 54 Vbeta, 13 Jbeta. TCRdb fed the immunoSEQ multiplex PCR reads into MiXCR, producing one record per CDR3 protein. This table has around 300,000 distinct CDR3 sequences, 92% appearing once. Germline CDR1 reads SGHVS; CDR2 reads FQNEAQ. Trimming shortened V by 8 bases and J by 8 bases, and 15 bases separated the two germline ends. CDR3 size: 13 residues. From blood CD8+ and CD4+ T cells, the TCR beta chain was sequenced. The patients who served as multiple sclerosis controls were treatment-naive and had stable or active relapsing-remitting disease that fulfilled the revised McDonald criteria. FACS enriched CD8+ TEMRA cells, while bulk CD8+ and CD4+ were negatively isolated.

This sequence was found in a human donor with multiple sclerosis. The chain combines TRBV7-8 with TRBJ2-2; D is perhaps TRBD1 or TRBD2 (5 bases each). The sequenced material came from CD4+ T cells from PBMCs. For the CDR3, the DNA is TGTGCCAGCGGTCGAGGGGCGCGGGGGGAGCTGTTTTTT. Translation: CASGRGARGELFF. Drawing the rest from reference TRBV7-8 and TRBJ2-2, the complete variable domain is GAGVSQSPRYKVAKRGQDVALRCDPISGHVSLFWYQQALGQGPEFLTYFQNEAQLDKSGLPSDRFFAERPEGSVSTLKIQRTQQEDSAVYLCASGRGARGELFFGEGSRLTVL.